This T cell receptor beta chain was sequenced in a study of spatial heterogeneity in lung cancer. Turning to the study itself: The average appearance count of each unique TCR and UMI combination in raw reads was more than ten. Study-wide results and limits: Blood contained ubiquitous expanded tumor TCRs more at resection than at follow-up.

Every cDNA TCR molecule received its own unique molecular identifier. TCRdb reprocessed the 5' RACE reads via MiXCR and lists one record per CDR3 protein. The sample contains about 23,000 distinct CDR3 sequences, about 5.1% of which appear only once. Germline values: CDR1 SGHTA, CDR2 FQGNSA. V was clipped by 1 base and J by 1 base, with 9 bases between them. The CDR3 contains 15 residues. In its sample, this clonotype was seen many times. Its antigen is currently unknown. The time point was: sample taken at primary tumor resection. Unsorted tumor, nontumor lung tissue or cryopreserved PBMC supplied the whole RNA. The donors comprised around 76 untreated early-stage non-small cell lung cancer patients.

The TCR sequence derives from a male donor with early-stage non-small cell lung cancer. Sequenced here: PBMCs, sampled at surgery. The rearrangement joins TRBV7-2 to TRBJ2-3, with D perhaps TRBD1 (6 bases). The CDR3 loop reads CASSLDRVGTDTQYF. Written as DNA, the CDR3 is TGTGCCAGCAGCTTAGACAGGGTTGGCACAGATACGCAGTATTTT.